What follows is one T cell receptor (beta chain) and its context. V shed 4 bases and J 9 bases; nucleotides not matched to a gene: 7. The CDR3 spans 13 residues. The V gene's germline CDR1 is SQVTM and CDR2 ANQGSEA. The sample comes from a study of blood T cell repertoires in COVID-19. Looking at the study overall: Sites across the United States, Italy and Spain contributed samples from acute and convalescent COVID-19. From T cells, B-cell-depleted T cells, or PBMCs came the material, which was cDNA or gDNA.

Assay: immunoSEQ multiplex PCR; the TCRdb copy retains only in-frame clones and omits some. The data show some 45,000 clones, with 70% to 90% seen just once and around 2.4% held by the top ten. Input material: peripheral blood. This receptor was identified in a human donor in a cohort sampled during active COVID-19. This chain joins TRBV29-1 and TRBJ2-1; 9 bases agree with TRBD1. In nucleotides, the CDR3 is TGCAGCGTTGTGGCCTCACAGGGGGCTGAGCAGTTCTTC. Protein product: CSVVASQGAEQFF.